Below, 13 T cell receptor beta chains from the same sample are listed, as sequenced in a study of early T cells in non-severe SARS-CoV-2 infection (dated by TCRdb to the early 2020s). The method behind the library was 5' RACE. Sequenced on a NextSeq 500. The public sequencing data were trimmed at Q25 with fastp and processed into clonotypes with MiXCR by TCRdb, which kept only in-frame beta chains. Entries that share a CDR3 protein sequence are merged under the most common genes and DNA. This sample comprises roughly 20,000 distinct CDR3 sequences, about 4% of them detected only once. The ten biggest clones cover roughly 1.5% of the sample. Source material: whole blood. Receptors were obtained from an adult who was a healthcare worker with PCR-confirmed SARS-CoV-2 infection or an uninfected control (not recorded which).

This clonotype was recorded many times. V is TRBV11-3 and J is TRBJ2-1; possibly TRBD1 or TRBD2 for D (5 bases each). The germline gives CDR1 SGHNT, CDR2 YENEEA. V lost 0 bases to trimming and J lost 8 bases, with 20 bases between them. This CDR3 is built from 17 residues. Here the CDR3 reads CASSLDGPGGLGDEQFF. The DNA for the CDR3 is TGTGCCAGCAGCTTAGATGGACCGGGCGGACTGGGGGATGAGCAGTTCTTC.

The V and J genes are TRBV7-9 and TRBJ2-2; D call uncertain. The germline gives CDR1 SEHNR, CDR2 FQNEAQ (reference sequence). CDR3 length equals 12 residues. V lost 1 base to trimming and J lost 6 bases, with 3 bases between them. Written as DNA, the CDR3 is TGTGCCAGCAGCTTAGGTCCCGGGGAGCTGTTTTTT. This sequence encodes CASSLGPGELFF.

The CDR3 spells CASRQGPTYEQYF. The CDR3 DNA reads TGTGCCAGCAGGCAGGGCCCCACCTACGAGCAGTACTTC. The chain employs TRBV6-6 and TRBJ2-7, with D perhaps matching TRBD1 (5 bases). This CDR3 region has 13 residues. Germline V gene lookup returns CDR1 MNHNY and CDR2 SVGAGI (reference sequence). V lost 6 bases and J 2 bases, leaving 11 bases between the germline ends.

CDR3 loop: CSSGVGGQRAFF. The CDR3 DNA follows: TGCAGCTCCGGAGTGGGAGGCCAGCGGGCTTTCTTT. The chain has TRBV29-1 and TRBJ1-1; D unclear. This CDR3 contains 12 residues. V lost 8 bases, J lost 11 bases, and 21 bases lay in between. Germline CDR1 reads SQVTM; CDR2 reads ANQGSEA.

This clonotype was detected only a few times. The rearrangement uses TRBV5-1 and TRBJ1-4; D not resolved. CDR3 length: 14 residues. The V gene's germline CDR1 is SGHRS and CDR2 YFSETQ. Trimming left V 0 bases short and J 8 bases short, with 11 bases between. The CDR3 DNA reads TGCGCCAGCAGCTTGGAACGGGTTGGGGAAAAACTGTTTTTT. Its protein product is CASSLERVGEKLFF.

This clonotype came up a few times. The chain couples TRBV5-1 to TRBJ2-3; TRBD2 matches 9 bases. Per the germline V gene, CDR1 is SGHRS and CDR2 is YFSETQ. J was trimmed by 6 bases and V by 0 bases; bases with no gene match: 8. CDR3 length: 16 amino acids. The CDR3 DNA follows: TGCGCCAGCAGCTTGGCCTTGGCGGGGGGGCCGGATACGCAGTATTTT. Amino acid sequence: CASSLALAGGPDTQYF.

This clonotype has ten or more counts. The CDR3 sequence: CASSGFVGLAATSTDTQYF. The CDR3 bases are TGTGCCAGCAGCGGGTTCGTCGGACTAGCGGCGACTAGCACAGATACGCAGTATTTT. The gene calls are TRBV14 and TRBJ2-3, with TRBD2 matching 10 bases. Germline values: CDR1 SGHDN, CDR2 FVKESK. This CDR3 has 19 residues. V dropped 5 bases and J dropped 0; count of bases not matched to a gene: 14. Full variable domain (outside the CDR3, taken from reference TRBV14 and TRBJ2-3): EAGVTQFPSHSVIEKGQTVTLRCDPISGHDNLYWYRRVMGKEIKFLLHFVKESKQDESGMPNNRFLAERTGGTYSTLKVQPAELEDSGVYFCASSGFVGLAATSTDTQYFGPGTRLTVL.

In this sample, this clonotype turned up many times. This sequence joins TRBV29-1 and TRBJ1-1; weak D call: TRBD1 (5 bases). Germline V gene sequence: CDR1 SQVTM, CDR2 ANQGSEA. This CDR3 has 14 amino acids. V dropped 5 bases and J dropped 1 base, with 14 bases sitting between them. CDR3 sequence: CSVSNTGPNTEAFF. For the CDR3, the DNA is TGCAGCGTTTCCAACACAGGACCGAACACTGAAGCTTTCTTT.

This clonotype was counted ten times or more. The chain combines TRBV9 with TRBJ2-2; a weak D match, TRBD1 (6 bases). CDR3 length equals 14 residues. Trimming left V 6 bases short and J 5 bases short, with 14 bases between. Germline loops: CDR1 SGDLS, CDR2 YYNGEE. The CDR3 reads CASTKPGETGELFF. The DNA for the CDR3 is TGTGCCAGCACTAAACCAGGGGAGACCGGGGAGCTGTTTTTT.

This clonotype was seen at least ten times. For the CDR3, the DNA is TGTGCCAGCAGCTTCACTAGCAAGGATACGCAGTATTTT. It is translated as CASSFTSKDTQYF. The chain couples TRBV7-9 to TRBJ2-3; perhaps TRBD2 as D (6 bases). The V gene lost 3 bases and the J gene lost 6 bases, with 10 bases spanning the gap. Germline V CDR1 and CDR2: SEHNR, FQNEAQ (reference sequence). The CDR3 covers 13 residues.

This clonotype was counted at least ten times. The J gene is TRBJ2-2, the V gene TRBV11-2; 8 nucleotides match TRBD2. CDR1 is SGHAT and CDR2 is FQNNGV in the germline V gene. V lost 4 bases, J lost 6 bases, and 7 bases stayed unmatched. CDR3 length equals 15 residues. The DNA of the CDR3 is TGTGCCAGCAGCTCCGGGACTAGAAGTGCCGGGGAGCTGTTTTTT. Encoded protein: CASSSGTRSAGELFF.

This clonotype came up many times. The conserved phenylalanine or tryptophan is not found at the CDR3 terminus, so this likely reflects a read error. The DNA is omitted, as the CDR3 cannot be located on it reliably, and the CDR3 follows TCRdb's listing. The rearrangement links TRBV10-1 to TRBJ1-1; TRBD1 is taken as the D call from the table, unchecked against the DNA. Germline V gives CDR1 WNHNN, CDR2 SYGVQD (reference sequence). Ends included, the CDR3 has 8 residues. The CDR3 reads CASSATGH.

V and J are TRBV29-1 and TRBJ2-7; D gene unclear. Per the germline V gene, CDR1 is SQVTM and CDR2 is ANQGSEA. The CDR3 has 13 residues. The V end was cut by 3 bases, the J end by 5 bases, with 14 bases between. Here the CDR3 DNA reads TGCAGCGTTGACGTCTCCCCCGGAAACGAGCAGTACTTC. Residues: CSVDVSPGNEQYF.